This paragraph covers one T cell receptor beta chain sequence. The data originate from a study of cytomegalovirus exposure and HLA in healthy donors. Both 60 Vbeta primers and 13 Jbeta primers went into the PCR. Clones were read by immunoSEQ multiplex PCR, and TCRdb kept only the in-frame ones, dropping some. The sample shows 150,000 to 200,000 clones, roughly 77% of them seen only once. The sequenced material came from PBMCs. The clonotype comes from a man younger than 35 in good health and CMV-seropositive.

DNA of the CDR3: TGTGCCAGCAGCTTGGAGCAGGGTTGGCTCCCCGTCCTGACTTTC. Amino acid sequence: CASSLEQGWLPVLTF. The chain has TRBV5-6 and TRBJ2-6; TRBD1 might be the D (5 bases). This CDR3 contains 15 residues. The V end lost 0 bases, the J end lost 12 bases, and 16 bases lay between the germline ends. Germline lookup yields CDR1 SGHDT and CDR2 YYEEEE.